This entry concerns a single T cell receptor (beta chain). V lost 0 bases and J lost 2; bases outside the gene matches: 9. Looked up from germline, CDR1 is MNHEY and CDR2 is SMNVEV (reference sequence). The CDR3 extends over 18 amino acids. TCRdb's copy holds only in-frame clones and misses some; the assay was immunoSEQ multiplex PCR. The repertoire includes fewer than 80,000 clones, just under 90% of them detected once, and 4% to 5.5% sits in the top ten. The data originate from a study of technical replicates of blood from a handful of donors. This TCR was recovered from a human donor in good health. Some clones in this sample may be carry-over from other donors' samples. This chain joins TRBV27 and TRBJ2-1; TRBD2 agrees at 8 bases. Sequencing was done on a sample of PBMCs. The CDR3 is CASSLSALAERTYNEQFF. The CDR3 DNA reads TGTGCCAGCAGTTTATCGGCACTAGCGGAGAGAACCTACAATGAGCAGTTCTTC.